Presented here are 24 T cell receptor beta chains from one specimen sequenced in a study of control samples from healthy donors and cancer patients. The protocol was immunoSEQ multiplex PCR, while the TCRdb copy is restricted to in-frame clones and leaves out a portion. The sample has around 85,000 clones, roughly 89% seen once. The specimen was blood. The receptors were sampled from a woman aged 55-69 years in good health.

This clone was counted a few times. The J gene is TRBJ1-2, the V gene TRBV2; D might be TRBD1 (6 bases). The germline V gene has CDR1 SNHLY and CDR2 FYNNEI. V lost 8 bases and J lost 6, with 25 bases in between. CDR3 length equals 16 residues. This chain's CDR3 is CASAAVVQSGGDGYTF. The CDR3 bases are TGTGCCAGCGCGGCAGTGGTACAATCGGGGGGCGATGGCTACACCTTC.

The chain couples TRBV28 to TRBJ2-2, with D maybe TRBD2 (6 bases). Germline CDR1 is MDHEN and CDR2 is SYDVKM. The CDR3 consists of 16 residues. Trimming removed 3 bases from V and 0 bases from J, with 11 bases in between. CDR3 residues: CASSFHGGSNTGELFF. In DNA form, the CDR3 reads TGTGCCAGCAGTTTTCATGGAGGGTCGAACACCGGGGAGCTGTTTTTT. The whole variable domain, remainder taken from reference TRBV28 and TRBJ2-2, is DVKVTQSSRYLVKRTGEKVFLECVQDMDHENMFWYRQDPGLGLRLIYFSYDVKMKEKGDIPEGYSVSREKKERFSLILESASTNQTSMYLCASSFHGGSNTGELFFGEGSRLTVL.

The chain joins TRBV5-1 to TRBJ2-5, with D possibly matching TRBD1 (6 bases). Trimming left V 4 bases short and J 5 bases short, with 18 bases between. CDR3 size: 15 residues. Germline values: CDR1 SGHRS, CDR2 YFSETQ. CDR3 DNA sequence: TGCGCCAGCAGCACGGGGACCCCGAGGGGGGAGACCCAGTACTTC. Its translation is CASSTGTPRGETQYF. Full variable domain (missing parts from reference TRBV5-1 and TRBJ2-5): KAGVTQTPRYLIKTRGQQVTLSCSPISGHRSVSWYQQTPGQGLQFLFEYFSETQRNKGNFPGRFSGRQFSNSRSEMNVSTLELGDSALYLCASSTGTPRGETQYFGPGTRLLVL.

The chain is built from TRBV7-6 and TRBJ2-3; no firm D call. V was clipped by 1 base and J by 3 bases, with 14 bases between them. Germline V gene data show CDR1 as SGHVS and CDR2 as FNYEAQ. There are 16 residues in the CDR3. This CDR3 reads CASSLDWGQSTDTQYF. The CDR3, as DNA: TGTGCCAGCAGCTTAGATTGGGGTCAGTCTACAGATACGCAGTATTTT.

The chain links TRBV5-1 to TRBJ2-1; 7 nucleotides line up with TRBD1. This CDR3 region has 15 residues. Germline assignment: CDR1 SGHRS and CDR2 YFSETQ. V lost 4 bases, J lost 1 base, and 5 bases stayed unmatched. The CDR3 DNA is TGCGCCAGCAGCGGTAGGACAGGATCCTACAATGAGCAGTTCTTC. This encodes CASSGRTGSYNEQFF.

A single count supports this clone. CDR3 DNA sequence: TGTGCCAGTAGTATTGGACAGGGGCCAGATACGCAGTATTTT. Protein product: CASSIGQGPDTQYF. This chain uses TRBV19 with TRBJ2-3; the match to TRBD1 covers 9 bases. This CDR3 is built from 14 residues. V lost 3 bases to trimming and J lost 4 bases; unmatched junction nucleotides: 2. Germline CDR1 and CDR2: LNHDA and SQIVND (reference sequence).

The V and J genes are TRBV28 and TRBJ1-5; no reliable D call. V gave up 5 bases and J gave up 3 bases, with 11 bases separating them. CDR3 length: 14 residues. CDR1 is MDHEN, CDR2 SYDVKM, per germline. The CDR3 sequence: CASSVAGSNQPQHF. In nucleotides, the CDR3 is TGTGCCAGCAGTGTCGCAGGTTCCAATCAGCCCCAGCATTTT.

Concerning this clone: This specimen includes other DNA sequences encoding the same CDR3. The chain links TRBV5-1 to TRBJ2-7; D uncertain. The germline gives CDR1 SGHRS, CDR2 YFSETQ. CDR3 length: 12 residues. V lost 1 base to trimming and J lost 4 bases, with 6 bases between them. The CDR3 reads CASSLWGYEQYF. The CDR3 DNA follows: TGCGCCAGCAGCTTGTGGGGTTACGAGCAGTACTTC.

The chain uses TRBV28 and TRBJ2-3, with 15 nucleotides matching TRBD2. The CDR3 sequence is 19 residues long. V was pared by 2 bases and J by 0 bases, with 6 bases of the junction left unmatched. Germline CDR1 MDHEN, CDR2 SYDVKM. The CDR3 here is CASSLEGLAGGRSTDTQYF. DNA of the CDR3: TGTGCCAGCAGTTTAGAAGGACTAGCGGGAGGGCGGAGCACAGATACGCAGTATTTT.

The gene calls are TRBV6-5 and TRBJ1-4; D gene ambiguous. Germline lookup yields CDR1 MNHEY and CDR2 SVGAGI. Trimming stripped 6 bases from V and 7 bases from J, with 18 bases between. This CDR3 contains 15 residues. The CDR3 loop reads CASSPDRREVEKLFF. As DNA, the CDR3 is TGTGCCAGCAGCCCCGACCGTAGGGAGGTTGAAAAACTGTTTTTT.

The chain combines TRBV21-1 with TRBJ1-1. TRBV21-1 is an annotated pseudogene. The length of the CDR3 is 16 residues. The CDR3 reads CASSTEPSPRGTEAFF. Here the CDR3 DNA reads TGTGCCAGCAGCACCGAGCCCTCACCCCGGGGGACTGAAGCTTTCTTT.

A few counts support this clone. The rearrangement uses TRBV5-1 and TRBJ1-2, with D possibly being TRBD1 (6 bases). This CDR3 contains 14 residues. Trimming pared 3 bases from V and 8 bases from J, leaving 17 bases between. Germline V gives CDR1 SGHRS, CDR2 YFSETQ. CDR3 coding DNA: TGCGCCAGCAGCTCGATGGACAGCCGGGAGGGCTACACCTTC. Translation: CASSSMDSREGYTF.

CDR3 in DNA: TGTGCCAGCAGTTACCGGACAGGCCTGGAACCCCTCCACTTT. Translated: CASSYRTGLEPLHF. V and J are TRBV6-5 and TRBJ1-6; TRBD1 matches 7 bases. CDR3 length: 14 amino acids. Germline V CDR1 and CDR2: MNHEY, SVGAGI. V shed 2 bases, J shed 12 bases, and the junction held 7 bases outside the gene matches.

V gene TRBV6-1 combines with J gene TRBJ1-1; 7 bases agree with TRBD1. V gave up 3 bases and J gave up 0 bases; unmatched junction bases: 4. The CDR3 totals 15 residues. Per the germline V gene, CDR1 is MNHNS and CDR2 is SASEGT. CDR3 coding DNA: TGTGCCAGCAGTGACGACAGGGTGATGAACACTGAAGCTTTCTTT. Encoded protein: CASSDDRVMNTEAFF.

The genes are TRBV15 and TRBJ1-4; 7 nucleotides line up with TRBD1. Germline CDR1 LNHNV, CDR2 YYDKDF (reference sequence). V shed 3 bases, J shed 6 bases, and the junction held 4 bases outside the gene matches. This CDR3 comprises 14 residues. The CDR3 DNA sequence: TGTGCCACCAGCAGGGGACAGACTTATGAAAAACTGTTTTTT. The encoded protein is CATSRGQTYEKLFF. The whole variable domain, filled in from reference TRBV15 and TRBJ1-4, reads DAMVIQNPRYQVTQFGKPVTLSCSQTLNHNVMYWYQQKSSQAPKLLFHYYDKDFNNEADTPDNFQSRRPNTSFCFLDIRSPGLGDTAMYLCATSRGQTYEKLFFGSGTQLSVL.

The chain is built from TRBV18 and TRBJ2-5; D is ambiguous. The CDR3 sequence is 12 residues long. The germline V gene has CDR1 KGHSH and CDR2 LQKENI. Trimming took 6 bases from V and 1 from J, leaving 6 bases between them. The CDR3 bases are TGTGCCAGCTCCCGGACCCAAGAGACCCAGTACTTC. Its protein product is CASSRTQETQYF.

This chain uses TRBV28 with TRBJ1-1; 7 nucleotides line up with TRBD1. This CDR3 comprises 13 residues. V lost 5 bases and J lost 0; bases outside the gene matches: 0. Per the germline V gene, CDR1 is MDHEN and CDR2 is SYDVKM. In DNA form, the CDR3 reads TGTGCCAGCAGTGACAGGGTGAACACTGAAGCTTTCTTT. Amino acid sequence: CASSDRVNTEAFF.

The genes are TRBV14 and TRBJ2-3; no clear D. The germline gives CDR1 SGHDN, CDR2 FVKESK. The CDR3 runs to 13 residues. V dropped 1 base and J dropped 5 bases, with 7 bases sitting between them. The CDR3 sequence: CASSQAIRDTQYF. In DNA, the CDR3 is TGTGCCAGCAGCCAAGCCATTAGAGATACGCAGTATTTT.

This chain links TRBV3-1 (or the pseudogene TRBV3-2) with TRBJ2-7; D remains unclear. Looked up from germline, CDR1 is LGHDT and CDR2 is YNNKEL (reference sequence). V lost 6 bases, J lost 2 bases, and 14 bases lay in between. CDR3 length equals 14 residues. The DNA for the CDR3 is TGTGCCAGCAGTCAATCCCTCGTGACCTACGAGCAGTACTTC. It codes for CASSQSLVTYEQYF.

This chain joins TRBV7-7 and TRBJ2-7; D may match TRBD1 or TRBD2 (5 bases each). CDR1 is SSHAT and CDR2 is FNYEAQ in the germline V gene (reference sequence). The CDR3 contains 17 residues. V was shortened by 3 bases and J by 7 bases, with 25 bases between the two germline ends. The CDR3 sequence: CASSLPQSRTGLGEQYF. The CDR3 DNA follows: TGTGCCAGCAGCTTGCCTCAATCTCGGACGGGGCTGGGGGAGCAGTACTTC.

The V and J genes are TRBV27 and TRBJ1-1; D unclear. Trimming cost V 3 bases and J 4 bases, with 9 bases left between them. Per the germline V gene, CDR1 is MNHEY and CDR2 is SMNVEV (reference sequence). CDR3 size: 13 residues. This CDR3 is CASSLEEGTEAFF. CDR3 bases: TGTGCCAGCAGTTTGGAGGAAGGCACTGAAGCTTTCTTT.

For the CDR3, the DNA is TGTGCCAGCAGCCCTAGGGGCGGGGGGGCCCTGAATGAGCAGTTCTTC. It encodes CASSPRGGGALNEQFF. This chain joins TRBV7-9 and TRBJ2-1; 9 bases are shared with TRBD2. V lost 5 bases to trimming and J lost 7 bases; unmatched junction nucleotides: 12. This CDR3 comprises 16 residues. Germline CDR1 is SEHNR and CDR2 is FQNEAQ (reference sequence).

The V gene is TRBV12-3 or TRBV12-4, the J gene TRBJ2-7, with D possibly being TRBD1 (5 bases). CDR3 length: 13 residues. V lost 6 bases to trimming and J lost 3 bases, with 12 bases between them. The CDR3 DNA reads as TGTGCCAGCAGCAAGGACACTGACTACGAGCAGTACTTC. This gives the protein CASSKDTDYEQYF.

The chain links TRBV12-3 or TRBV12-4 to TRBJ2-3, with unresolved D. The CDR3 is 13 residues long. Trimming shortened V by 1 base and J by 4 bases, and 6 bases separated the two germline ends. The CDR3 DNA sequence: TGTGCCAGCAGTTTAGGCGCCCCAGATACGCAGTATTTT. Protein: CASSLGAPDTQYF.